The present T cell receptor (beta chain) was sequenced within a study of shared clonotypes between healthy human individuals. General study points: Donor scarcity curtailed the genetic and exposure-history diversity represented herein.

A remark on this clone: The target antigen is unknown.

Genomic DNA per cell subset filled all wells of several immunoSEQ plates. The sequenced material, unsorted PBMC DNA, was run on ten immunoSEQ deep assay plates. Repertoires were generated with immunoSEQ multiplex PCR, while TCRdb's copy carries only in-frame clones and drops some. There are around 500,000 clones in the sample; over 70% occur only once, and 12% lies in the top ten. V lost 3 bases and J lost 1, with 30 bases in between. The CDR3 consists of 21 residues. Germline V gives CDR1 LNHDA, CDR2 SQIVND (reference sequence). The V and J genes are TRBV19 and TRBJ1-2, with D perhaps matching TRBD1 (6 bases). The receptor comes from a woman in her thirties or forties in good health. Some clones in this sample may be carry-over from other donors' samples. Source material: PBMCs. CDR3 residues: CASSIGGGLLGSPEDNYGYTF. The CDR3 DNA is TGTGCCAGTAGTATCGGAGGGGGTCTTCTGGGATCCCCCGAGGATAACTATGGCTACACCTTC.